One sample yielded the 10 T cell receptor beta chains listed below, sequenced in a study of blood T cell repertoires in COVID-19. The method was immunoSEQ multiplex PCR; TCRdb's version includes in-frame clones alone and lacks a portion of them. This table holds about 260,000 clones, around 87% found once. Sequenced sample: peripheral blood. These receptors all come from a woman aged 50 to 60 with acute or convalescent COVID-19.

This clone has only a few counts. The J gene is TRBJ1-4, the V gene TRBV21-1; the D call of TRBD1 is as the table states it, not checked on the DNA. TRBV21-1 is reported as a pseudogene. The length of the CDR3 is 17 residues. CDR3 DNA: TGTGCCAGCAGCAAAAGCTGGTTAACACAGGGGAATGAAAAACTGTTTTTT. It specifies CASSKSWLTQGNEKLFF.

The gene calls are TRBV29-1 and TRBJ2-7, with 7 bases identical to TRBD1. The CDR3 is made up of 13 amino acids. The ends lost 5 bases at V and 3 bases at J; junction bases unmatched: 7. CDR1 SQVTM and CDR2 ANQGSEA come from the germline V gene. The CDR3 loop reads CSVRQGHYYEQYF. In nucleotides, the CDR3 is TGCAGCGTTCGACAGGGCCATTACTACGAGCAGTACTTC.

This chain links TRBV5-1 with TRBJ2-3, with 8 bases lining up with TRBD2. Germline CDR1 reads SGHRS; CDR2 reads YFSETQ. The trim removed 2 bases at V and 3 bases at J, leaving 5 bases unmatched. CDR3 length: 15 amino acids. CDR3 amino acids: CASSFSGIGTDTQYF. In DNA, the CDR3 is TGCGCCAGCAGCTTTAGCGGGATAGGAACAGATACGCAGTATTTT.

This clone has only a few counts. Written as DNA, the CDR3 is TGTGCCAGTAGTAGACAGGGTAGCTATGGCTACACCTTC. It codes for CASSRQGSYGYTF. The chain recombines TRBV19 with TRBJ1-2; 7 bases align to TRBD1. Germline V lookup: CDR1 LNHDA, CDR2 SQIVND (reference sequence). The ends lost 4 bases at V and 4 bases at J; junction bases unmatched: 3. The CDR3 extends over 13 amino acids.

V usage is TRBV19 and J usage is TRBJ2-7; 11 nucleotides align to TRBD2. The CDR3 extends over 15 amino acids. After removal of 3 bases from V and 4 bases from J, the junction contained 5 bases not matched to a gene. CDR1 and CDR2 (germline): LNHDA, SQIVND (reference sequence). DNA of the CDR3: TGTGCCAGTAGTATCTGGGCTAGCGGGGGGTACGAGCAGTACTTC. This translates into CASSIWASGGYEQYF.

The V gene is TRBV7-2, the J gene TRBJ2-3; D remains ambiguous. Trimming removed 0 bases from V and 4 bases from J, with 11 bases in between. CDR3 length: 15 residues. Germline V gene lookup returns CDR1 SGHTA and CDR2 FQGNSA. CDR3 in amino acids: CASSLATALADTQYF. In nucleotides, the CDR3 is TGTGCCAGCAGCTTAGCCACAGCATTAGCAGATACGCAGTATTTT.

This chain links TRBV6-5 with TRBJ1-2; 9 positions agree with TRBD1. Trimming cost V 6 bases and J 8 bases; bases outside gene matches: 10. Looked up from germline, CDR1 is MNHEY and CDR2 is SVGAGI. The CDR3 consists of 14 residues. CDR3 in amino acids: CASRVGQGMGGYTF. In nucleotides, the CDR3 is TGTGCCAGCAGAGTCGGACAGGGGATGGGGGGCTACACCTTC.

V gene TRBV27 combines with J gene TRBJ1-6; TRBD1 matches at 10 bases. Germline CDR1 is MNHEY and CDR2 is SMNVEV (reference sequence). The CDR3 is made up of 15 amino acids. With V trimmed by 5 bases and J by 10 bases, 8 bases remained unmatched. In DNA form, the CDR3 reads TGTGCCAGCAGTACCGACAGGGGGCATGACTCACCCCTCCACTTT. It yields the protein CASSTDRGHDSPLHF.

The chain has TRBV7-2 and TRBJ2-5; TRBD2 matches 16 bases. The length of the CDR3 is 17 residues. The V segment lost 3 bases and the J segment 5 bases; nucleotides outside the gene matches: 6. Germline CDR1 is SGHTA and CDR2 is FQGNSA. The CDR3 loop is CASSLGLAGGLQETQYF. The CDR3 coding sequence is TGTGCCAGCAGCTTGGGACTAGCGGGAGGGCTCCAGGAGACCCAGTACTTC.

The V and J genes are TRBV19 and TRBJ1-5, with 8 bases that match TRBD1. CDR1 is LNHDA and CDR2 is SQIVND in the germline V gene (reference sequence). CDR3 size: 17 residues. With 4 bases clipped from V and 5 bases from J, the junction kept 13 bases outside the gene matches. This CDR3 reads CASSTITSGGTHQPQHF. The CDR3 bases are TGTGCCAGTAGTACGATAACCTCAGGGGGCACCCATCAGCCCCAGCATTTT.